This is a list of T cell receptor beta chains from one sample in a study of cytomegalovirus exposure and HLA in healthy donors. The method was immunoSEQ multiplex PCR; TCRdb's version includes in-frame clones alone and lacks a portion of them. The repertoire includes about 160,000 clones, about 80% of them detected once, and 1.3% sits in the top ten. Specimen: PBMCs. These receptor sequences come from a woman aged 50 to 65 in good health and CMV-seronegative. CDR3s leave out the opening cysteine and the closing phenylalanine or tryptophan. Rows may omit the clone size; those that give it use once, few, many or a size class.

J gene: TRBJ1-3
V gene: TRBV7-2
clone size: -
CDR3 protein: ASSFLGGSGNTIY

J gene: TRBJ1-1
V gene: TRBV6-5
clone size: once
CDR3 protein: ASSYSGGVVNTEAF

J gene: TRBJ2-1
V gene: TRBV15
clone size: -
CDR3 protein: ATSSPSGRAMLYEQF

J gene: TRBJ1-5
V gene: TRBV5-8
clone size: -
CDR3 protein: ASSLEGLQGQPQH

J gene: TRBJ1-1
V gene: TRBV7-9
clone size: -
CDR3 protein: ASNGGATNTEAF

J gene: TRBJ1-5
V gene: TRBV5-6
clone size: once
CDR3 protein: ASSLGGLLNQPQH

J gene: TRBJ1-1
V gene: TRBV19
clone size: -
CDR3 protein: ASTQSSLVSTEAF

J gene: TRBJ1-2
V gene: TRBV4-1
clone size: -
CDR3 protein: ASSQLRRESYGYT

J gene: TRBJ1-2
V gene: TRBV23-1
clone size: -
CDR3 protein: ASSQPPPHRDYGYT

J gene: TRBJ2-3
V gene: TRBV6-1
clone size: -
CDR3 protein: ASSFHGTDGDTQY

J gene: TRBJ2-7
V gene: TRBV27
clone size: few
CDR3 protein: ASRYDRGSIYEQY

J gene: TRBJ1-4
V gene: TRBV5-1
clone size: -
CDR3 protein: ASSFQGQNFNEKLF

J gene: TRBJ2-1
V gene: TRBV11-3
clone size: -
CDR3 protein: ASSRGTSGNEQF

J gene: TRBJ1-5
V gene: TRBV28
clone size: -
CDR3 protein: ASSRQGASQPQH

J gene: TRBJ2-1
V gene: TRBV5-4
clone size: once
CDR3 protein: ASSFSGGGNEQF

J gene: TRBJ1-1
V gene: TRBV4-2
clone size: -
CDR3 protein: ASSRRQGEGTEAF

J gene: TRBJ2-3
V gene: TRBV6-1
clone size: few
CDR3 protein: ASRGLAGGVDTQY

J gene: TRBJ1-4
V gene: TRBV2
clone size: -
CDR3 protein: ASSDGGQGDEKLF

J gene: TRBJ2-2
V gene: TRBV7-2
clone size: -
CDR3 protein: ASSVRRQGGANTGELF

J gene: TRBJ1-4
V gene: TRBV6-1
clone size: few
CDR3 protein: ASTPGGRWDEKLF

J gene: TRBJ2-3
V gene: TRBV4-2
clone size: -
CDR3 protein: ASSLTSVGTDTQY

J gene: TRBJ2-3
V gene: TRBV9
clone size: -
CDR3 protein: ASSVRQVWSTDTQY

J gene: TRBJ2-7
V gene: TRBV7-6
clone size: -
CDR3 protein: ASSLGLADTYEQY

J gene: TRBJ1-1
V gene: TRBV30
clone size: -
CDR3 protein: AWRTGFNTEAF

J gene: TRBJ2-1
V gene: TRBV20-1
clone size: -
CDR3 protein: SVKGGSRQF

J gene: TRBJ1-1
V gene: TRBV19
clone size: once
CDR3 protein: ASTVFLRGYTEAF

J gene: TRBJ2-7
V gene: TRBV28
clone size: -
CDR3 protein: ASSGTSLNYEQY

J gene: TRBJ2-5
V gene: TRBV19
clone size: -
CDR3 protein: ASSMREETQY

J gene: TRBJ1-1
V gene: TRBV4-3
clone size: -
CDR3 protein: ASSQAGGASAF

J gene: TRBJ1-1
V gene: TRBV10-3
clone size: -
CDR3 protein: AISEGVRSTEAF

J gene: TRBJ1-2
V gene: TRBV5-1
clone size: few
CDR3 protein: ASSVAHGTGQGGYT

J gene: TRBJ1-1
V gene: TRBV4-2
clone size: -
CDR3 protein: ASSPPGNSNTEAF

J gene: TRBJ2-3
V gene: TRBV2
clone size: few
CDR3 protein: ASYGDRGGLYTDTQY

J gene: TRBJ2-7
V gene: TRBV6-5
clone size: once
CDR3 protein: ASSYQGRTTYEQY

J gene: TRBJ2-4
V gene: TRBV19
clone size: -
CDR3 protein: ASRLTFLAKNIQY

J gene: TRBJ2-5
V gene: TRBV7-3
clone size: -
CDR3 protein: ASSSSVAGSRETQY

J gene: -
V gene: TRBV5-8
clone size: -
CDR3 protein: ASSLGLYEQY

J gene: TRBJ1-2
V gene: TRBV6-5
clone size: few
CDR3 protein: ASWDSGQVGYT

J gene: TRBJ2-2
V gene: TRBV4-3
clone size: -
CDR3 protein: ASSLRVGRDTGELF

J gene: TRBJ2-7
V gene: TRBV11-3
clone size: -
CDR3 protein: ASSLGRPSGREQY

J gene: TRBJ2-2
V gene: TRBV9
clone size: -
CDR3 protein: ASSVGPDGELF

J gene: TRBJ1-1
V gene: TRBV19
clone size: -
CDR3 protein: ASSPPGFGEAF

J gene: TRBJ1-5
V gene: TRBV19
clone size: -
CDR3 protein: ASSGSRVSNQPQH

J gene: TRBJ2-7
V gene: TRBV25-1
clone size: -
CDR3 protein: ASREQGRGYEQY

J gene: TRBJ2-1
V gene: TRBV6-5
clone size: -
CDR3 protein: ASSYSAGDYNEQF

J gene: TRBJ2-5
V gene: TRBV5-1
clone size: -
CDR3 protein: ASSVSQETQY

J gene: TRBJ2-7
V gene: TRBV5-4
clone size: -
CDR3 protein: ASSLSRTKITSGSRYEQY

J gene: TRBJ1-2
V gene: TRBV25-1
clone size: -
CDR3 protein: ASSELTPGQRNYGYT

J gene: TRBJ2-3
V gene: TRBV5-1
clone size: -
CDR3 protein: ASSLQDRADTQY

J gene: TRBJ1-2
V gene: TRBV25-1
clone size: -
CDR3 protein: ASSEQGGRGYT

J gene: TRBJ2-7
V gene: TRBV7-8
clone size: -
CDR3 protein: ASSAEQGARFYEQY

J gene: TRBJ2-1
V gene: TRBV28
clone size: -
CDR3 protein: ASRLGTSGVVGYNEQF

J gene: TRBJ1-2
V gene: TRBV6-5
clone size: -
CDR3 protein: ASRRQGGGYT

J gene: TRBJ2-5
V gene: TRBV28
clone size: -
CDR3 protein: ASSLLGKGGFRETQY

J gene: TRBJ2-2
V gene: TRBV4-2
clone size: -
CDR3 protein: ASSQDGNWYTGELF

J gene: TRBJ1-1
V gene: TRBV14
clone size: -
CDR3 protein: ASSNSMNTEAF

J gene: TRBJ2-7
V gene: TRBV14
clone size: -
CDR3 protein: ASQLGGSARGQY

J gene: TRBJ2-2
V gene: TRBV27
clone size: once
CDR3 protein: ASSFEAGELF